One and the same sample provided the 20 T cell receptor beta chains below, sequenced in a study of monozygotic twins with cystic fibrosis. Using immunoSEQ multiplex PCR, the repertoire was profiled, and TCRdb retains in-frame clones only, with some absent. The sample lists roughly 30,000 clones; 80% to 95% were seen once. Source material: blood. The receptors were gathered from a girl aged 2 to 10 with cystic fibrosis.

The chain has TRBV4-2 and TRBJ2-1, with D possibly matching TRBD1 (5 bases). This CDR3 spans 15 amino acids. The V gene's germline CDR1 is LGHNA and CDR2 YNFKEQ. V was pared by 2 bases and J by 4 bases, with 12 bases between. The CDR3 reads CASSQIPRGYNEQFF. The CDR3 nucleotides read TGTGCCAGCAGCCAAATTCCTAGGGGATACAATGAGCAGTTCTTC.

This chain links TRBV5-8 with TRBJ1-2; 8 bases match TRBD1. CDR3 length: 13 residues. The germline CDR1 and CDR2 sequences are SGHTS and YDEGEE. V shed 6 bases and J 2 bases; nucleotides not matched to a gene: 3. This chain's CDR3 is CASTRQGNYGYTF. The CDR3 bases are TGTGCCAGCACCCGACAGGGGAACTATGGCTACACCTTC.

The chain uses TRBV5-1 and TRBJ2-7; D not certain. Germline V gives CDR1 SGHRS, CDR2 YFSETQ. The CDR3 consists of 14 residues. The germline V and J ends were trimmed by 0 bases and 6 bases, with 13 bases remaining between them. The CDR3 loop reads CASSLASVSSEQYF. The DNA for the CDR3 is TGCGCCAGCAGCTTGGCCTCAGTTTCGTCCGAGCAGTACTTC.

The chain employs TRBV5-8 and TRBJ1-6; 9 bases align to TRBD1. The germline V gene has CDR1 SGHTS and CDR2 YDEGEE. V was clipped by 1 base and J by 10 bases; unmatched bases: 6. The CDR3 has 15 amino acids. The CDR3 sequence: CASSLWTGDGSPLHF. The CDR3 region has the DNA TGTGCCAGCAGCTTGTGGACAGGGGACGGATCACCCCTCCACTTT.

This CDR3 is CASRVLAGGTETQYF. In DNA form, the CDR3 reads TGTGCCAGCAGGGTACTAGCGGGAGGGACAGAGACCCAGTACTTC. V is TRBV28 and J is TRBJ2-5, with 13 bases matching TRBD2. Germline V gene data show CDR1 as MDHEN and CDR2 as SYDVKM. The junction had 5 bases not matched to a gene; V was cut back by 6 bases and J by 4 bases. This CDR3 spans 15 amino acids. The variable domain in full, completed from reference TRBV28 and TRBJ2-5, reads DVKVTQSSRYLVKRTGEKVFLECVQDMDHENMFWYRQDPGLGLRLIYFSYDVKMKEKGDIPEGYSVSREKKERFSLILESASTNQTSMYLCASRVLAGGTETQYFGPGTRLLVL.

This clone has only one observation. The chain joins TRBV30 to TRBJ1-1; maybe TRBD1 (5 bases). Germline V lookup: CDR1 GTSNPN, CDR2 SVGIG (reference sequence). The CDR3 consists of 13 residues. Trimming cost V 3 bases and J 5 bases, with 13 bases left between them. CDR3 region: CAWSGHRGTEAFF. CDR3 DNA sequence: TGTGCCTGGAGCGGGCACCGGGGGACTGAAGCTTTCTTT.

This clone has only a few counts. V and J are TRBV19 and TRBJ2-5; D may be TRBD1 (6 bases). The CDR3 is 16 residues long. Trimming took 5 bases from V and 3 from J, leaving 19 bases between them. Germline V gives CDR1 LNHDA, CDR2 SQIVND (reference sequence). The DNA of the CDR3 is TGTGCCAGTAGTCTAGGGCCCCAGGGGAGAAAAGAGACCCAGTACTTC. Its translation: CASSLGPQGRKETQYF.

The CDR3 protein is CASSLDRVNTGELFF. For the CDR3, the DNA is TGTGCCAGCAGCTTGGACAGGGTGAACACCGGGGAGCTGTTTTTT. The chain employs TRBV5-4 and TRBJ2-2, with D possibly TRBD1 on 6 matching bases. The V and J ends lost 0 bases and 1 base respectively, with 7 bases between them. The CDR3 consists of 15 residues. Germline loops: CDR1 SGHNT, CDR2 YYREEE (reference sequence).

V is TRBV15 and J is TRBJ1-5; TRBD1 is a possible D gene (5 bases). V was cut by 8 bases and J by 2 bases, with 10 bases left in between. This CDR3 has 13 residues. In germline, CDR1 is LNHNV, CDR2 YYDKDF (reference sequence). The CDR3 spells CATGQGRNQPQHF. The CDR3 DNA is TGTGCCACCGGGCAGGGCCGCAATCAGCCCCAGCATTTT.

The rearrangement links TRBV6-1 to TRBJ2-7; a weak D match, TRBD1 (5 bases). The V gene's germline CDR1 is MNHNS and CDR2 SASEGT. Trimming shortened V by 1 base and J by 4 bases, and 8 bases separated the two germline ends. The length of the CDR3 is 13 residues. CDR3 sequence: CASSEVGDYEQYF. The CDR3 region has the DNA TGTGCCAGCAGTGAAGTAGGGGATTACGAGCAGTACTTC.

The chain joins TRBV5-1 to TRBJ1-1, with no clear D. CDR1 is SGHRS, CDR2 YFSETQ, per germline. CDR3 length equals 13 residues. Trimming removed 5 bases at V and 2 bases at J, with 10 bases between. CDR3 nucleotides: TGCGCCAGCAGTTTTAACAGAAACACTGAAGCTTTCTTT. Translation: CASSFNRNTEAFF. Together with reference TRBV5-1 and TRBJ1-1, the CDR3 gives the full variable domain: KAGVTQTPRYLIKTRGQQVTLSCSPISGHRSVSWYQQTPGQGLQFLFEYFSETQRNKGNFPGRFSGRQFSNSRSEMNVSTLELGDSALYLCASSFNRNTEAFFGQGTRLTVV.

The V gene is TRBV6-5, the J gene TRBJ2-1, with 12 nucleotides matching TRBD2. This CDR3 is built from 16 residues. CDR1 MNHEY and CDR2 SVGAGI come from the germline V gene. The trim removed 2 bases at V and 4 bases at J, leaving 3 bases unmatched. The CDR3 coding sequence is TGTGCCAGCAGTTACCCTAGCGGGGGGGAGTACAATGAGCAGTTCTTC. Translated: CASSYPSGGEYNEQFF.

The chain uses TRBV6-5 and TRBJ1-2; no clear D gene. Germline CDR1 MNHEY, CDR2 SVGAGI. The CDR3 covers 14 residues. Trimming left V 6 bases short and J 2 bases short, with 13 bases between. CDR3 sequence reads: CASRLAASNYGYTF. CDR3 nucleotides: TGTGCCAGCAGACTCGCCGCCAGCAACTATGGCTACACCTTC.

J is TRBJ2-1 and V is TRBV7-9; 10 nucleotides match TRBD2. V gave up 2 bases and J gave up 8 bases; unmatched junction bases: 6. The germline CDR1 and CDR2 sequences are SEHNR and FQNEAQ (reference sequence). The CDR3 is made up of 15 amino acids. The CDR3, as DNA: TGTGCCAGCAGCTTAAGTCTAGCGGGAGCGGATGAGCAGTTCTTC. Protein product: CASSLSLAGADEQFF.

J is TRBJ2-7 and V is TRBV2, with a possible D match to TRBD1 (6 bases). Per the germline V gene, CDR1 is SNHLY and CDR2 is FYNNEI. V lost 4 bases and J 0 bases, leaving 13 bases between the germline ends. This CDR3 is 15 amino acids long. The CDR3 DNA follows: TGTGCCAGCAGTGGTTGGCAGGGGCACTCCTACGAGCAGTACTTC. It translates to CASSGWQGHSYEQYF. The whole variable domain, filled in from reference TRBV2 and TRBJ2-7, reads EPEVTQTPSHQVTQMGQEVILRCVPISNHLYFYWYRQILGQKVEFLVSFYNNEISEKSEIFDDQFSVERPDGSNFTLKIRSTKLEDSAMYFCASSGWQGHSYEQYFGPGTRLTVT.

The genes are TRBV10-2 and TRBJ1-3; D is unresolved. CDR1 is WSHSY and CDR2 is SAAADI in the germline V gene. V lost 2 bases and J 0 bases, leaving 8 bases between the germline ends. The length of the CDR3 is 15 residues. CDR3 residues: CASSEGQNSGNTIYF. DNA for the CDR3: TGCGCCAGCAGTGAGGGTCAGAACTCTGGAAACACCATATATTTT.

The gene calls are TRBV20-1 and TRBJ2-1; D assignment may be TRBD1 or TRBD2 (5 bases each). CDR1 and CDR2 from the germline V gene are DFQATT and SNEGSKA (reference sequence). Trimming took 6 bases from V and 13 from J, leaving 16 bases between them. The CDR3 runs to 11 residues. CDR3 nucleotides: TGCAGTGCGCCGGTACAGGAGGTCCAGTTCTTC. Protein sequence: CSAPVQEVQFF.

This rearrangement joins TRBV27 to TRBJ1-1; 8 positions match TRBD1. Germline lookup yields CDR1 MNHEY and CDR2 SMNVEV (reference sequence). CDR3 size: 15 residues. Trimming at V came to 5 bases and at J to 1 base, leaving 6 bases not matched to a gene. CDR3 nucleotides: TGTGCCAGCAGTCCGGGACAGGCGGGGAACACTGAAGCTTTCTTT. Amino acids: CASSPGQAGNTEAFF.

This clone has just one count. The chain carries TRBV7-9 and TRBJ2-7, with a possible D match to TRBD1 (6 bases). V dropped 5 bases and J dropped 4 bases, with 15 bases sitting between them. The CDR3 is 14 amino acids. CDR1 and CDR2 from the germline V gene are SEHNR and FQNEAQ (reference sequence). The CDR3 region has the DNA TGTGCCAGCAGCGGGACACCCAGTTGGTACGAGCAGTACTTC. Translation gives CASSGTPSWYEQYF.

V usage is TRBV19 and J usage is TRBJ2-7; maybe TRBD1 (6 bases). The CDR3 runs 15 residues. The germline V and J ends were trimmed by 3 bases and 0 bases, with 12 bases remaining between them. The V gene's germline CDR1 is LNHDA and CDR2 SQIVND (reference sequence). CDR3 protein: CASSIGQGTSYEQYF. The CDR3 nucleotides read TGTGCCAGTAGTATTGGTCAGGGGACCTCCTACGAGCAGTACTTC.